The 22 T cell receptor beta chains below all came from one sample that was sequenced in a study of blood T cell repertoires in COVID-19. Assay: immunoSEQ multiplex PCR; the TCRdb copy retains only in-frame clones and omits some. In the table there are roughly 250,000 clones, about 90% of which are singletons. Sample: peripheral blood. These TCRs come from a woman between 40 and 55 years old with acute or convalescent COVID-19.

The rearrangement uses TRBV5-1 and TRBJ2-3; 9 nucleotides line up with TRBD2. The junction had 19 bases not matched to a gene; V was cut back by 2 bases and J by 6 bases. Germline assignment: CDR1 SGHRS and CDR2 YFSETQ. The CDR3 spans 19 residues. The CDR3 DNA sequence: TGCGCCAGCAGCTTCCTGCCGGGACTCGCGGGGGGGGCCGGGGATACGCAGTATTTT. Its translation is CASSFLPGLAGGAGDTQYF.

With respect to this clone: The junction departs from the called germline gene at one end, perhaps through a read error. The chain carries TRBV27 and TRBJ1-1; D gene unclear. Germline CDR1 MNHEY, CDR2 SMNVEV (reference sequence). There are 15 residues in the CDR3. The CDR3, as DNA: TGTGCCAGCAGTCTATCAGCGTTTTTGAACACTGAAGCTTTCTTT. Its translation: CASSLSAFLNTEAFF.

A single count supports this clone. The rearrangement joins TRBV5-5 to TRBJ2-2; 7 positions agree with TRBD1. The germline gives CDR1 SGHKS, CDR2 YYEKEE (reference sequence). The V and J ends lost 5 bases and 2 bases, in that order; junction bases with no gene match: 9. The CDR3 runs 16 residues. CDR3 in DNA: TGTGCCAGCAGGGATGCCGGGACAGAAAACACCGGGGAGCTGTTTTTT. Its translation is CASRDAGTENTGELFF.

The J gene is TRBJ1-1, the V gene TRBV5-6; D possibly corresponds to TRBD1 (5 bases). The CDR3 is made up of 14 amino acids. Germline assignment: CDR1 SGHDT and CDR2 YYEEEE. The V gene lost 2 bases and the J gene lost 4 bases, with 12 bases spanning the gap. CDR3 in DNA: TGTGCCAGCAGCTTAGGGGTCACGAGCACTGAAGCTTTCTTT. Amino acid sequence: CASSLGVTSTEAFF.

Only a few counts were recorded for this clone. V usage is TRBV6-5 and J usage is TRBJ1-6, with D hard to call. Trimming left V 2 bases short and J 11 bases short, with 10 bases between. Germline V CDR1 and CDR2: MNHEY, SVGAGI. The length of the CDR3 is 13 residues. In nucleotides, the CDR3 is TGTGCCAGCAGTTACCGCACAGTTCCACCCCTCCACTTT. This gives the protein CASSYRTVPPLHF.

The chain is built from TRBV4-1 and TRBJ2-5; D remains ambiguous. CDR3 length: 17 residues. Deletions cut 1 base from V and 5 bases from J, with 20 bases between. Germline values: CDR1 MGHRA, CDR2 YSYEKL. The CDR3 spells CASSQVWVAVSPETQYF. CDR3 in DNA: TGCGCCAGCAGCCAAGTGTGGGTAGCAGTCTCCCCTGAGACCCAGTACTTC.

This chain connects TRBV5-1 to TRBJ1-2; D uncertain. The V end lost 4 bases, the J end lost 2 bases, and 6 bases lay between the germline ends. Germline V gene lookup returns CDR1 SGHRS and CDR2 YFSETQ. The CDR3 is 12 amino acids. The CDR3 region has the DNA TGCGCCAGCAGCGGAGAGAACTATGGCTACACCTTC. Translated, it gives CASSGENYGYTF.

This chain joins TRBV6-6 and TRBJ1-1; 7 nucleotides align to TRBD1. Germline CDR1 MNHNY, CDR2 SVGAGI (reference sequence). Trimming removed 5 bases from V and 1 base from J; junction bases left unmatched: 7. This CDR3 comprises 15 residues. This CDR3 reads CASSILGGANTEAFF. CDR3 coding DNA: TGTGCCAGCAGTATCCTAGGGGGCGCGAACACTGAAGCTTTCTTT.

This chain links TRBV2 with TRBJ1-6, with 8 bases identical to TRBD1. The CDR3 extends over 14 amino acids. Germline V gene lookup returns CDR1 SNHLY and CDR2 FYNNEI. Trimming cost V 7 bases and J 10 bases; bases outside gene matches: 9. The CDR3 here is CASTQGGTGSPLHF. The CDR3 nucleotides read TGTGCCAGCACCCAGGGGGGGACAGGCTCACCCCTCCACTTT.

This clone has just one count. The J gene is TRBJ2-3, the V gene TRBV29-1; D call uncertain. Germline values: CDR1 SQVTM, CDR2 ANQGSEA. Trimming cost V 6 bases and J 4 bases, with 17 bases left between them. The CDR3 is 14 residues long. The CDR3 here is CSVSGQYGADTQYF. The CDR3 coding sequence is TGCAGCGTCTCTGGTCAGTATGGAGCAGATACGCAGTATTTT.

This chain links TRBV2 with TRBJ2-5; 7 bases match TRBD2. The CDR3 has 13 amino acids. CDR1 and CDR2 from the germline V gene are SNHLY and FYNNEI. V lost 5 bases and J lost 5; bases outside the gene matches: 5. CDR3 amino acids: CASSWGGWETQYF. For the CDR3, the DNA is TGTGCCAGCAGTTGGGGAGGGTGGGAGACCCAGTACTTC.

The CDR3 region has the DNA TGTGCCAGCAGGGGAAGCCGGGACAGCCGCTTGAACACTGAAGCTTTCTTT. Protein sequence: CASRGSRDSRLNTEAFF. The chain is built from TRBV21-1 and TRBJ1-1; TRBD1, the table's D call, lacks a check against the DNA. TRBV21-1 is tagged as a pseudogene. The CDR3 is 17 residues long.

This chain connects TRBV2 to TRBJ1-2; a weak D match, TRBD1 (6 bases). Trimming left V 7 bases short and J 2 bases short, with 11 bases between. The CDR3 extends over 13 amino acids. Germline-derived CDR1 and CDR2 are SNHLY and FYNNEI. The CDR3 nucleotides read TGTGCCAGCAACAGGGACCTAAACTATGGCTACACCTTC. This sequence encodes CASNRDLNYGYTF.

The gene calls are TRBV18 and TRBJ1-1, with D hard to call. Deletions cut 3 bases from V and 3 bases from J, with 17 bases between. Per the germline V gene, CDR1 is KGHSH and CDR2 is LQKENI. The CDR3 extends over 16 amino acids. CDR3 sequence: CASSPKSQQHYTEAFF. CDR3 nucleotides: TGTGCCAGCTCACCCAAATCACAGCAGCATTACACTGAAGCTTTCTTT.

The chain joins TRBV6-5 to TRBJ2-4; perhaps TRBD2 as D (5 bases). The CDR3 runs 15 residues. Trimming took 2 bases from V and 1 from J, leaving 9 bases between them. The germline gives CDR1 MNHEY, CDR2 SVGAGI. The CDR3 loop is CASSYGRGAKNIQYF. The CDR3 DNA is TGTGCCAGCAGTTACGGCAGAGGGGCCAAAAACATTCAGTACTTC.

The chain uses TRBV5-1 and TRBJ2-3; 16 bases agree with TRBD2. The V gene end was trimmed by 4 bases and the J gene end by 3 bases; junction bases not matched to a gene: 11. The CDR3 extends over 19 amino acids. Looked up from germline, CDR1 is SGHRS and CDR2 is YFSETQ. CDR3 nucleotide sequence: TGCGCCAGCAGCCCCGGGACTAGCGGGGGGGCGATCGGGACAGATACGCAGTATTTT. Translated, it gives CASSPGTSGGAIGTDTQYF. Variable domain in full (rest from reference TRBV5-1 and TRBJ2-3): KAGVTQTPRYLIKTRGQQVTLSCSPISGHRSVSWYQQTPGQGLQFLFEYFSETQRNKGNFPGRFSGRQFSNSRSEMNVSTLELGDSALYLCASSPGTSGGAIGTDTQYFGPGTRLTVL.

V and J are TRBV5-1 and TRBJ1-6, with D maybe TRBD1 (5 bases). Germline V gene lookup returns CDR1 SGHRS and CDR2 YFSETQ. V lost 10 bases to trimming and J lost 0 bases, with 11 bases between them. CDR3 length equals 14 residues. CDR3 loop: CASRGTSYNSPLHF. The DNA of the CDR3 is TGCGCCTCGCGGGGGACCTCCTATAATTCACCCCTCCACTTT. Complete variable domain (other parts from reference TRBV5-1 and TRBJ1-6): KAGVTQTPRYLIKTRGQQVTLSCSPISGHRSVSWYQQTPGQGLQFLFEYFSETQRNKGNFPGRFSGRQFSNSRSEMNVSTLELGDSALYLCASRGTSYNSPLHFGNGTRLTVT.

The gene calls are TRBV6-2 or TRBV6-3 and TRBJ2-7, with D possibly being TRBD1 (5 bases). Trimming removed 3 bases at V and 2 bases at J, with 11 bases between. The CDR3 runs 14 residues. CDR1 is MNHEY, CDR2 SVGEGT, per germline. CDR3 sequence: CASSYPTATYEQYV. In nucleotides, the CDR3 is TGTGCCAGCAGTTATCCGACAGCGACCTACGAGCAGTACGTC.

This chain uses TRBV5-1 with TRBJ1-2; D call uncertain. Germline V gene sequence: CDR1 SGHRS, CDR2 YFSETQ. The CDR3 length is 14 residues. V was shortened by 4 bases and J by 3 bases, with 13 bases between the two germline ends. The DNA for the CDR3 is TGCGCCAGCAGCCCCGAGCCGGGGTACTATGGCTACACCTTC. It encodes CASSPEPGYYGYTF. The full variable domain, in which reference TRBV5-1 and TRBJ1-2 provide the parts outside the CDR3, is KAGVTQTPRYLIKTRGQQVTLSCSPISGHRSVSWYQQTPGQGLQFLFEYFSETQRNKGNFPGRFSGRQFSNSRSEMNVSTLELGDSALYLCASSPEPGYYGYTFGSGTRLTVV.

CDR3 protein: CAISESDRAGTEAFF. The CDR3 nucleotides read TGTGCCATCAGTGAGTCGGACAGGGCCGGAACTGAAGCTTTCTTT. This rearrangement joins TRBV10-3 to TRBJ1-1, with 8 bases that match TRBD1. CDR1 is ENHRY, CDR2 SYGVKD, per germline. The CDR3 consists of 15 residues. Trimming at V came to 0 bases and at J to 5 bases, leaving 5 bases not matched to a gene.

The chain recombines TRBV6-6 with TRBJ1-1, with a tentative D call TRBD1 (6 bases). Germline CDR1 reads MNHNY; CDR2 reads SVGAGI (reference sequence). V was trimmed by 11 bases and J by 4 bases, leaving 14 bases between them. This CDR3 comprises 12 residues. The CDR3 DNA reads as TGTGCCTCGGTAGGGGGAGCCACTGAAGCTTTCTTT. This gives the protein CASVGGATEAFF.

This CDR3 reads CASSLGTGTEAFF. The CDR3 DNA reads TGTGCCAGCAGCCTTGGGACAGGGACTGAAGCTTTCTTT. The chain uses TRBV5-5 and TRBJ1-1; 9 positions match TRBD1. Germline CDR1 and CDR2: SGHKS and YYEKEE (reference sequence). Trimming removed 4 bases from V and 5 bases from J; junction bases left unmatched: 3. CDR3 length: 13 amino acids.